This TCR beta chain came from a study of HIV-infected patients and healthy controls. Whole blood was used without fractionation, so all unsorted peripheral T cells were included. 500 ng RNA was reverse transcribed with alpha and beta constant-region primers. Alpha and beta chain libraries were made separately by chain-specific third strand synthesis with multiplexing indices. MiXCR, applied by TCRdb to the 5' RACE reads, yields one record per CDR3 protein. The table records around 9,000 distinct CDR3 sequences, about 6% of them present only once. Germline loops: CDR1 SGHTA, CDR2 FQGNSA. The CDR3 is 14 residues long. The V gene lost 5 bases and the J gene lost 0 bases, with 11 bases spanning the gap. In this sample, this clonotype is medium-sized.

J is TRBJ2-7 and V is TRBV7-2, with D tentatively TRBD1 (6 bases). This clonotype originated in an adult in good health. Specimen: blood. The CDR3 spells CASSTDSLSYEQYF. The CDR3, as DNA: TGTGCCAGCAGCACGGACAGCCTCTCCTACGAGCAGTACTTC.